These 20 T cell receptor beta chains originate from one sample sequenced in a study of PD-L1 blockade in urothelial cancer (dated 2017 in TCRdb). The library was obtained by the immunoSEQ multiplex PCR assay. What TCRdb holds here is the immuneACCESS table cut down to in-frame rearrangements. Part of the clones is not present; checked against another copy, under half of the missing clones reflect an unresolved V gene, and the others are unexplained. Here the sample has 70,000 to 75,000 clones; around nine tenths occur a single time. Together, the top ten hold approximately 3.2% of the sample. The specimen comprised PBMCs, sampled around atezolizumab (anti-PD-L1) treatment. These receptors came from a man aged 55-75 years with urothelial cancer.

J is TRBJ2-1 and V is TRBV10-3, with D possibly TRBD2 on 5 matching bases. The germline V and J ends were trimmed by 11 bases and 2 bases, with 19 bases remaining between them. Germline V gene lookup returns CDR1 ENHRY and CDR2 SYGVKD. This CDR3 is 15 amino acids long. CDR3 sequence: CAVAGDAVPYNEQFF. CDR3 bases: TGTGCCGTGGCGGGCGACGCAGTTCCCTACAATGAGCAGTTCTTC.

The V gene is TRBV14, the J gene TRBJ2-2; 14 bases line up with TRBD2. Germline-derived CDR1 and CDR2 are SGHDN and FVKESK. This CDR3 has 16 residues. Trimming took 4 bases from V and 6 from J; bases not matched to a gene: 4. DNA for the CDR3: TGTGCCAGCAGCCTGGGGACTAGCGGGGGTTCCGGGGAGCTGTTTTTT. Amino acids: CASSLGTSGGSGELFF. Full variable domain (rest looked up from reference TRBV14 and TRBJ2-2): EAGVTQFPSHSVIEKGQTVTLRCDPISGHDNLYWYRRVMGKEIKFLLHFVKESKQDESGMPNNRFLAERTGGTYSTLKVQPAELEDSGVYFCASSLGTSGGSGELFFGEGSRLTVL.

The gene calls are TRBV7-9 and TRBJ2-7; 12 bases are shared with TRBD1. V lost 4 bases to trimming and J lost 4 bases; unmatched junction nucleotides: 5. Germline lookup yields CDR1 SEHNR and CDR2 FQNEAQ (reference sequence). The CDR3 extends over 15 amino acids. This CDR3 is CASSSPGQGAYEQYF. CDR3 DNA: TGTGCCAGCAGCTCTCCGGGACAGGGGGCTTACGAGCAGTACTTC.

This clone was counted a few times. This chain connects TRBV19 to TRBJ2-1; no clear D gene. The V gene lost 6 bases and the J gene lost 4 bases, with 10 bases spanning the gap. From germline, CDR1 is LNHDA and CDR2 SQIVND (reference sequence). This CDR3 contains 13 residues. The CDR3 sequence is CASSGARYNEQFF. Written as DNA, the CDR3 is TGTGCCAGTAGCGGCGCTAGGTACAATGAGCAGTTCTTC.

This chain joins TRBV6-5 and TRBJ1-1, with D hard to call. With 5 bases removed from V and 1 base from J, the gap between germline ends came to 11 bases. CDR1 MNHEY and CDR2 SVGAGI come from the germline V gene. This CDR3 contains 14 residues. The CDR3, as DNA: TGTGCCAGCAGTCGTCATGACAAGAACACTGAAGCTTTCTTT. Its protein product is CASSRHDKNTEAFF.

The rearrangement joins TRBV25-1 to TRBJ2-1; 8 bases match TRBD1. CDR3 length: 15 residues. The ends lost 5 bases at V and 0 bases at J; junction bases unmatched: 3. Germline V gene lookup returns CDR1 MGHDK and CDR2 SYGVNS. As DNA, the CDR3 is TGTGCCAGCAGTCGGGACAGGCTCTCCTACAATGAGCAGTTCTTC. Encoded protein: CASSRDRLSYNEQFF.

The chain is built from TRBV29-1 and TRBJ2-6, with D perhaps matching TRBD1 (5 bases). Germline V gene sequence: CDR1 SQVTM, CDR2 ANQGSEA. This CDR3 spans 15 amino acids. V was pared by 6 bases and J by 0 bases, with 12 bases between. This CDR3 reads CSVGAPGSGANVLTF. The CDR3 bases are TGCAGCGTAGGGGCGCCGGGCTCTGGGGCCAACGTCCTGACTTTC.

This clone was recorded only once. The rearrangement uses TRBV7-9 and TRBJ1-2; 10 bases map to TRBD1. With 4 bases clipped from V and 5 bases from J, the junction kept 16 bases outside the gene matches. From germline, CDR1 is SEHNR and CDR2 FQNEAQ (reference sequence). This CDR3 is built from 18 residues. CDR3 in DNA: TGTGCCAGCAGCTCTCACACCCCCGGGACAGGGGCTCGGTATGGCTACACCTTC. Amino acids: CASSSHTPGTGARYGYTF.

The chain is built from TRBV9 and TRBJ2-5; D is ambiguous. Germline V gene sequence: CDR1 SGDLS, CDR2 YYNGEE. Between the trimmed V and J ends, which lost 3 bases and 5 bases, there was a span of 8 bases. There are 12 residues in the CDR3. The CDR3 DNA sequence: TGTGCCAGCAGCGATCCGCGGGAGACCCAGTACTTC. Translated: CASSDPRETQYF.

The genes are TRBV7-8 and TRBJ2-2; TRBD2 aligns across 8 bases. The CDR3 totals 16 residues. The V gene end was trimmed by 1 base and the J gene end by 5 bases; junction bases not matched to a gene: 6. The germline CDR1 and CDR2 sequences are SGHVS and FQNEAQ. CDR3 bases: TGTGCCAGCAGCTTAGAGGCTAGCGGGCGGACCGGGGAGCTGTTTTTT. Translation gives CASSLEASGRTGELFF.

This clone was picked up a small number of times. The V and J genes are TRBV18 and TRBJ2-1; 11 bases agree with TRBD2. Per germline, CDR1 KGHSH and CDR2 LQKENI. The CDR3 is made up of 13 amino acids. V gave up 1 base and J gave up 12 bases; unmatched junction bases: 2. The CDR3 here is CASSPRTSGGQFF. CDR3 coding DNA: TGTGCCAGCTCACCACGCACTAGCGGGGGGCAGTTCTTC.

The chain carries TRBV30 and TRBJ2-3, with TRBD1 as a possible D gene (7 bases). In germline, CDR1 is GTSNPN, CDR2 SVGIG (reference sequence). V dropped 4 bases and J dropped 8 bases, with 16 bases sitting between them. The CDR3 contains 13 residues. The CDR3 protein is CAWTRGPEGTQYF. The CDR3 DNA sequence: TGTGCCTGGACGAGGGGGCCGGAGGGTACGCAGTATTTT.

The chain couples TRBV6-5 to TRBJ2-2; 9 nucleotides align to TRBD1. V gave up 6 bases and J gave up 5 bases; unmatched junction bases: 7. CDR1 is MNHEY, CDR2 SVGAGI, per germline. This CDR3 is built from 15 residues. CDR3 in amino acids: CASRSPGQGTGELFF. The CDR3, as DNA: TGTGCCAGCAGATCCCCGGGACAGGGTACCGGGGAGCTGTTTTTT.

The DNA of the CDR3 is TGTGCCAGCAGCCCGGGACAGGGGAGCGGCACAGATACGCAGTATTTT. It specifies CASSPGQGSGTDTQYF. The chain joins TRBV11-3 to TRBJ2-3; 10 bases map to TRBD1. V shed 5 bases and J 1 base; nucleotides not matched to a gene: 6. CDR3 length equals 16 residues. Germline-derived CDR1 and CDR2 are SGHNT and YENEEA.

The chain carries TRBV10-2 and TRBJ2-1; tentative D call: TRBD2 (6 bases). The CDR3 loop spans 14 amino acids. V was cut by 8 bases and J by 5 bases, with 16 bases left in between. Germline-derived CDR1 and CDR2 are WSHSY and SAAADI. The CDR3 loop reads CASELPGLHNEQFF. The CDR3 DNA sequence: TGCGCCAGCGAACTTCCGGGACTTCACAATGAGCAGTTCTTC.

J is TRBJ2-2 and V is TRBV5-4, with D possibly being TRBD2 (6 bases). This CDR3 comprises 16 residues. Germline lookup yields CDR1 SGHNT and CDR2 YYREEE (reference sequence). Trimming removed 0 bases from V and 7 bases from J, with 16 bases in between. CDR3 loop: CASSLGAGGLFGELFF. CDR3 nucleotide sequence: TGTGCCAGCAGCTTGGGGGCCGGGGGTCTCTTCGGGGAGCTGTTTTTT.

This clone has just one count. V and J are TRBV5-4 and TRBJ2-3; a possible D gene is TRBD2 (6 bases). Per germline, CDR1 SGHNT and CDR2 YYREEE (reference sequence). The CDR3 extends over 14 amino acids. Trimming pared 2 bases from V and 10 bases from J, leaving 17 bases between. In DNA, the CDR3 is TGTGCCAGCAGCTTCCCACAATCAGTAGCGGCGCAGTATTTT. Translation: CASSFPQSVAAQYF.

This clone was found a few times. The chain has TRBV27 and TRBJ2-7, with TRBD2 matching over 13 bases. The length of the CDR3 is 16 residues. Germline trimming cut 4 bases from V and 4 bases from J; bases unmatched to any gene: 7. The germline CDR1 and CDR2 sequences are MNHEY and SMNVEV (reference sequence). The CDR3 DNA is TGTGCCAGCAGTTCGACTAGCGGGAGGAACCTTTACGAGCAGTACTTC. This gives the protein CASSSTSGRNLYEQYF.

The rearrangement uses TRBV7-9 and TRBJ2-1, with 9 bases identical to TRBD2. With 4 bases clipped from V and 8 bases from J, the junction kept 18 bases outside the gene matches. CDR1 is SEHNR, CDR2 FQNEAQ, per germline (reference sequence). This CDR3 contains 18 residues. CDR3: CASSSLAVAGAHGDEQFF. In DNA form, the CDR3 reads TGTGCCAGCAGCTCCCTTGCCGTAGCGGGAGCCCATGGCGATGAGCAGTTCTTC. Using reference TRBV7-9 and TRBJ2-1 for the parts outside the CDR3, the full variable domain is DTGVSQNPRHKITKRGQNVTFRCDPISEHNRLYWYRQTLGQGPEFLTYFQNEAQLEKSRLLSDRFSAERPKGSFSTLEIQRTEQGDSAMYLCASSSLAVAGAHGDEQFFGPGTRLTVL.

The DNA for the CDR3 is TGTGCCAGCAGCCCCCCAGCGGGGGCTGAAGCTTTCTTT. Its translation is CASSPPAGAEAFF. V usage is TRBV6-6 and J usage is TRBJ1-1, with D perhaps TRBD1 (5 bases). V was clipped by 6 bases and J by 6 bases, with 14 bases between them. Germline loops: CDR1 MNHNY, CDR2 SVGAGI (reference sequence). The CDR3 loop spans 13 amino acids.